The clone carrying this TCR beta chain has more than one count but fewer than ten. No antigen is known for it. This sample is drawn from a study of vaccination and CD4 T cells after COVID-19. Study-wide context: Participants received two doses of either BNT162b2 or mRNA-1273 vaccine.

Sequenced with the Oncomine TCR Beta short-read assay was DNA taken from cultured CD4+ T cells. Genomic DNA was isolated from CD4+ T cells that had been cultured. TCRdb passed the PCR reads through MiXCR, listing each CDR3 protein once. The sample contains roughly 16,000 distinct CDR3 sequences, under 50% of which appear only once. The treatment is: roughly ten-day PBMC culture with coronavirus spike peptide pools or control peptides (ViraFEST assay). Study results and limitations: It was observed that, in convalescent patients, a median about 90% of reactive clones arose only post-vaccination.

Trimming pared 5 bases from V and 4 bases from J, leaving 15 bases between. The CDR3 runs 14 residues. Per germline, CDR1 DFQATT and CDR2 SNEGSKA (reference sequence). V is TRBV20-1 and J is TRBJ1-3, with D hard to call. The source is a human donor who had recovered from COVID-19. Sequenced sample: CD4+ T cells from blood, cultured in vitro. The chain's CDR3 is CSARRESAGNTIYF. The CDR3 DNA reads TGCAGTGCTCGGAGGGAGTCGGCGGGAAACACCATATATTTT.